Presented here are 11 T cell receptor beta chains from one specimen sequenced in a study of T cell responses to AZD1222 COVID-19 vaccine. Generated by immunoSEQ multiplex PCR, the TCRdb table keeps only in-frame clones and is missing some. This sample carries 73,000 or so clones, 60% to 85% of them seen once, and the ten largest clones take around 50%. Sequencing was performed on peripheral blood, taken 28 days after the second AZD1222 dose. All receptors derive from an adult who received the AZD1222 COVID-19 vaccine.

This rearrangement joins TRBV5-6 to TRBJ1-2; D remains unclear. The CDR3 spans 13 residues. V was clipped by 2 bases and J by 4 bases, with 9 bases between them. Germline-derived CDR1 and CDR2 are SGHDT and YYEEEE. The CDR3 DNA sequence: TGTGCCAGCAGCTTAGCAGCCCTCTATGGCTACACCTTC. Translation gives CASSLAALYGYTF.

This clone appeared a few times. The chain couples TRBV29-1 to TRBJ1-6; no clear D gene. V lost 6 bases and J lost 4, with 16 bases in between. The germline V gene has CDR1 SQVTM and CDR2 ANQGSEA. The CDR3 is made up of 15 amino acids. CDR3 coding DNA: TGCAGCGTCTCCTTTTCTGCGGGGTATAATTCACCCCTCCACTTT. This codes for CSVSFSAGYNSPLHF.

The chain links TRBV6-5 to TRBJ1-1; 7 positions match TRBD1. Germline CDR1 MNHEY, CDR2 SVGAGI. Trimming removed 5 bases from V and 7 bases from J; junction bases left unmatched: 4. This CDR3 has 12 amino acids. The CDR3 loop reads CASSHGDSEAFF. DNA for the CDR3: TGTGCCAGCAGTCACGGGGACAGTGAAGCTTTCTTT.

This chain links TRBV5-1 with TRBJ1-1; D not resolved. The CDR3 is 15 residues long. Germline CDR1 reads SGHRS; CDR2 reads YFSETQ. V lost 2 bases to trimming and J lost 2 bases, with 13 bases between them. CDR3 sequence reads: CASSLQPAGNTEAFF. The CDR3 DNA is TGCGCCAGCAGCTTACAACCTGCAGGTAACACTGAAGCTTTCTTT.

This chain connects TRBV2 to TRBJ2-7, with D perhaps being TRBD1 or TRBD2 (5 bases each). Germline V CDR1 and CDR2: SNHLY, FYNNEI. The V end lost 7 bases, the J end lost 3 bases, and 19 bases lay between the germline ends. CDR3 length: 15 residues. The CDR3 protein is CASIEEATGFYEQYF. The CDR3 bases are TGTGCCAGCATCGAGGAGGCAACAGGCTTCTACGAGCAGTACTTC.

The rearrangement links TRBV6-5 to TRBJ2-7, with a tentative D call TRBD2 (6 bases). This CDR3 comprises 11 residues. The ends were cut back, 7 bases at V and 6 bases at J, with 10 bases in the middle. Germline CDR1 and CDR2: MNHEY and SVGAGI. CDR3 in amino acids: CASTLGGEQYF. The CDR3 DNA is TGTGCCAGCACATTGGGGGGCGAGCAGTACTTC.

A word on this clone: Other DNA sequences in the sample encode the same CDR3. V gene TRBV7-9 combines with J gene TRBJ2-1; D uncertain. The CDR3 is made up of 12 amino acids. Germline values: CDR1 SEHNR, CDR2 FQNEAQ (reference sequence). V gave up 5 bases and J gave up 4 bases, with 6 bases separating them. CDR3 amino acids: CASSLTYNEQFF. For the CDR3, the DNA is TGTGCCAGCAGCCTTACTTACAATGAGCAGTTCTTC.

This rearrangement joins TRBV7-2 to TRBJ2-1; maybe TRBD2 (5 bases). Trimming took 5 bases from V and 4 from J, leaving 12 bases between them. CDR1 and CDR2 (germline): SGHTA, FQGNSA. The CDR3 covers 14 residues. CDR3 DNA: TGTGCCAGCAGCACCGACTATACATACAATGAGCAGTTCTTC. Encoded protein: CASSTDYTYNEQFF.

The V gene is TRBV18, the J gene TRBJ1-6; no clear D gene. V was pared by 5 bases and J by 0 bases, with 5 bases between. The CDR3 extends over 14 amino acids. Germline V lookup: CDR1 KGHSH, CDR2 LQKENI. CDR3 sequence (DNA): TGTGCCAGCTCAGCAAGCTCCTATAATTCACCCCTCCACTTT. It yields the protein CASSASSYNSPLHF.

The chain combines TRBV3-1 (or the pseudogene TRBV3-2) with TRBJ2-5; D possibly corresponds to TRBD1 (6 bases). Trimming took 6 bases from V and 3 from J, leaving 8 bases between them. Germline CDR1 reads LGHDT; CDR2 reads YNNKEL (reference sequence). CDR3 length: 12 residues. CDR3 sequence reads: CASRDRKETQYF. CDR3 sequence (DNA): TGTGCCAGCAGAGACAGGAAAGAGACCCAGTACTTC.

This clone was seen only a few times. The chain combines TRBV5-8 with TRBJ2-5, with unresolved D. This CDR3 has 13 residues. Germline values: CDR1 SGHTS, CDR2 YDEGEE. Between the trimmed V and J ends, which lost 2 bases and 0 bases, there was a span of 5 bases. The CDR3 DNA reads TGTGCCAGCAGCTTCGTTAACCAAGAGACCCAGTACTTC. The encoded protein is CASSFVNQETQYF.